Sequencing of this T cell receptor (beta chain) was carried out in a study of blood T cell repertoires in COVID-19. The wider study: Samples of COVID-19 (acute and convalescent) were obtained from the United States, Italy and Spain. PBMCs, B-cell-depleted T cells, or T cells were the source of the cDNA or gDNA that made up the material.

Authors' methods: Reference gene primer amplification in the assay estimated nucleated cell counts. Measured with immunoSEQ multiplex PCR; TCRdb has only the in-frame clones, and not every one. V, J and clone size derive from that table, while D and trimming were established from the DNA sequence. The sample holds about 100,000 clones, 80% seen once. Germline loops: CDR1 SNHLY, CDR2 FYNNEI. The CDR3 length is 16 residues. J gave up 2 bases and V 5 bases, and 9 bases lay outside the gene matches. J is TRBJ2-3 and V is TRBV2; 8 nucleotides match TRBD1. The TCR was taken from a woman aged 70 to 79 with acute or convalescent COVID-19. The specimen was peripheral blood. The CDR3 loop reads CASSFGQGATTDTQYF. CDR3 coding DNA: TGTGCCAGCAGTTTTGGACAGGGAGCTACCACAGATACGCAGTATTTT.